This T cell receptor (beta chain) emerged from a study of blood T cells in healthy people across ages. As regards this clonotype: The antigen is unknown.

For the second PCR, which ran for about 6 to 11 cycles, a sample-barcoded 5' primer and a J-beta primer mix were used. TCRdb recomputed calls from the 5' RACE reads with MiXCR, one row per CDR3 protein. The sample shows over 1,500,000 distinct CDR3 sequences, about 39% of them seen only once. General study points: Naive CD4+ cells and diversity were both higher in long-lived donors than in aged donors. Bulk PBMC profiling left naive and antigen-experienced comparisons inconclusive. Per million T cells, the diversity of TCR beta decreased roughly linearly as age advanced.

CDR3 length: 16 residues. Trimming left V 4 bases short and J 0 bases short, with 15 bases between. Germline V gives CDR1 MNHNY, CDR2 SVGAGI (reference sequence). Sequenced sample: blood. The chain has TRBV6-6 and TRBJ2-5; D ambiguous. The source is a human donor in good health. The CDR3 region is CASSSPAPIDQETQYF. The CDR3 coding sequence is TGTGCCAGCAGTTCCCCGGCCCCGATAGACCAAGAGACCCAGTACTTC.